Listed below are T cell receptor beta chains from one sample, sequenced in a study of spatial heterogeneity in lung cancer. MiXCR, run by TCRdb on the 5' RACE reads, gives a single entry per CDR3 protein. Here the sample spans 15,000 to 20,000 distinct CDR3 sequences, around 7% being singletons. The input for sequencing was lung tumor tissue, taken at surgery. The receptors here all came from a female donor with early-stage non-small cell lung cancer. Both conserved end residues are part of each CDR3. Each record gives: V gene, clone size, D gene, J gene, CDR3 DNA, CDR3 protein. The D gene is left open where the match is weak. Not every row has a clone size; where given, it reads once, few, many or a size class.

V gene: TRBV5-1
clone size: many
D gene: TRBD1
J gene: TRBJ1-1
CDR3 DNA: TGCGCCAGCAGCTCGGGACAGATGAACACTGAAGCTTTCTTT
CDR3 protein: CASSSGQMNTEAFF

V gene: TRBV2
clone size: few
D gene: -
J gene: TRBJ2-1
CDR3 DNA: TGTGCCAGCCCCGAGAGGAATGAGCAGTTCTTC
CDR3 protein: CASPERNEQFF

V gene: TRBV18
clone size: many
D gene: -
J gene: TRBJ1-3
CDR3 DNA: TGTGCCAGCTCACCGTCGGCGGATAGTTCTGGAAACACCATATATTTT
CDR3 protein: CASSPSADSSGNTIYF

V gene: TRBV14
clone size: few
D gene: TRBD1
J gene: TRBJ2-7
CDR3 DNA: TGTGCCAGCAGCACAAGCTTCGACAGGGGCGGGTACTACGAGCAGTACTTC
CDR3 protein: CASSTSFDRGGYYEQYF

V gene: TRBV21-1
clone size: -
D gene: -
J gene: TRBJ1-2
CDR3 DNA: TGTGCCAGCAGCGCCCCACGTAACGGCTACACCTTC
CDR3 protein: CASSAPRNGYTF

V gene: TRBV18
clone size: -
D gene: TRBD1
J gene: TRBJ2-3
CDR3 DNA: TGTGCCAGCTCACCACCGAGTGTTTGGGACAGGTGGTCGACAGATACGCAGTATTTT
CDR3 protein: CASSPPSVWDRWSTDTQYF

V gene: TRBV20-1
clone size: many
D gene: -
J gene: TRBJ1-1
CDR3 DNA: TGCAGTGCTAGAGATGCAGCTAACACTGAAGCTTTCTTT
CDR3 protein: CSARDAANTEAFF

V gene: TRBV29-1
clone size: -
D gene: TRBD1
J gene: TRBJ1-1
CDR3 DNA: TGCAGCGTGGGCGGACAGGGGCTGAACACTGAAGCTTTCTTT
CDR3 protein: CSVGGQGLNTEAFF

V gene: TRBV9
clone size: many
D gene: -
J gene: TRBJ2-2
CDR3 DNA: TGTGCCAGCAGTCGGGACGTAGTAAACACCGGGGAGCTGTTTTTT
CDR3 protein: CASSRDVVNTGELFF

V gene: TRBV7-2
clone size: -
D gene: -
J gene: TRBJ1-5
CDR3 DNA: TGTGCCAGCAGCATCCAGGTCGGGGATCAGCCCCAGCATTTT
CDR3 protein: CASSIQVGDQPQHF

V gene: TRBV11-2
clone size: many
D gene: TRBD2
J gene: TRBJ2-1
CDR3 DNA: TGTGCCAGCAGCTTAGTACTAGCGGGGGGAGAGCAGTTCTTC
CDR3 protein: CASSLVLAGGEQFF